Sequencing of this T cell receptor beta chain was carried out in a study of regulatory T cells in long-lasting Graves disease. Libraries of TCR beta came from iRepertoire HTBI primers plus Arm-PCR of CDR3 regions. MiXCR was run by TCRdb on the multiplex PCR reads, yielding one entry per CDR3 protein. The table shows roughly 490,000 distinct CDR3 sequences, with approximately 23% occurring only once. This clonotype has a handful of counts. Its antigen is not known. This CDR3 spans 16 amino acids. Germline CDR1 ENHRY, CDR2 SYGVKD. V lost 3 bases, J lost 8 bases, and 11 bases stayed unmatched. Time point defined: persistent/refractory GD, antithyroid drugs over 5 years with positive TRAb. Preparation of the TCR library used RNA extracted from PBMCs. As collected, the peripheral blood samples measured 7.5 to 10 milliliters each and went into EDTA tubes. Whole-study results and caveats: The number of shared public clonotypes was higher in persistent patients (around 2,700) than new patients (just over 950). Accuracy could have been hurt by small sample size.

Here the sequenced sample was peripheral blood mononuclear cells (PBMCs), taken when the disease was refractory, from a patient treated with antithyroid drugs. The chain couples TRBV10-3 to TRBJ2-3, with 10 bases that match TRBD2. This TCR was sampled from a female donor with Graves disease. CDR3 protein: CAISEQLAGTGGTQYF. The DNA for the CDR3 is TGTGCCATCAGTGAACAACTAGCGGGGACCGGTGGTACGCAGTATTTT.